A selection of T cell receptor beta chains follows, all from one sample in a study of early T cells in non-severe SARS-CoV-2 infection. TCRdb independently ran MiXCR on the 5' RACE reads; one entry per CDR3 protein. The repertoire holds some 91,000 distinct CDR3 sequences, with 15% as singletons. The sequenced sample was whole blood. The source is an adult who was a healthcare worker with PCR-confirmed SARS-CoV-2 infection or an uninfected control (not recorded which). Each CDR3 is given with its conserved first and last residue. A D gene is named only where the DNA matches it firmly. Clone size, where shown, is once, few, many, or a class for clones that have expanded.

v_gene	d_gene	j_gene	abundance	CDR3aa	CDR3nt
TRBV5-8	-	TRBJ2-5	-	CASSFRIVEETQYF	TGTGCCAGCAGCTTTAGGATAGTGGAAGAGACCCAGTACTTC
TRBV7-2	-	TRBJ2-1	few	CASSRSPGEQFF	TGTGCCAGCAGCCGATCCCCTGGGGAGCAGTTCTTC
TRBV20-1	TRBD2	TRBJ2-3	-	CSASRTSGRQDTQYF	TGCAGTGCTAGCAGAACTAGCGGGAGGCAAGATACGCAGTATTTT
TRBV5-1	-	TRBJ2-7	few	CASSYSRAYEQYF	TGCGCCAGCAGCTACAGTAGGGCCTACGAGCAGTACTTC
TRBV28	-	TRBJ1-3	-	CASSPPGAGNTIYF	TGTGCCAGCAGTCCTCCAGGGGCCGGAAACACCATATATTTT
TRBV18	-	TRBJ2-7	-	CASSPQTGPYEQYF	TGTGCCAGCTCACCACAGACAGGTCCCTACGAGCAGTACTTC
TRBV28	-	TRBJ2-2	-	CASSPIGTGNTGELFF	TGTGCCAGCAGCCCTATCGGTACAGGGAACACCGGGGAGCTGTTTTTT
TRBV28	TRBD2	TRBJ2-7	many	CATGLAGTLGSYEQYF	TGTGCCACTGGACTAGCGGGAACGCTGGGCTCCTACGAGCAGTACTTC
TRBV7-8	TRBD1	TRBJ2-1	-	CASSPDRAPYNEQFF	TGTGCCAGCAGCCCCGACAGGGCTCCCTACAATGAGCAGTTCTTC
TRBV28	-	TRBJ2-1	many	CASSYRVNEQFF	TGTGCCAGCAGTTACAGGGTGAATGAGCAGTTCTTC